This T cell receptor beta chain was found in a study of identical twins. Germline values: CDR1 SSHAT, CDR2 FNYEAQ (reference sequence). The CDR3 consists of 16 residues. Study-level results: In drawing conclusions, the study used cross-sectional statistical analysis and did not follow the same donors. There was more out-of-frame TCR alpha sharing in monozygotic twins than models estimated. Out-of-frame alpha sequences shared by twins were enriched for low generation probability.

Using its own MiXCR run on the 5' RACE reads, TCRdb lists one record per CDR3 protein. Of around 500,000 distinct CDR3 sequences in the sample, 11% to 15% were seen once. This clonotype has a handful of counts. Its antigen is undetermined. Relative to the germline gene, one junction end is altered; a read error may explain this. These sequences were also reported in another study, on yellow fever vaccine responses in identical twins. Turning to that study: Reportedly, twins' vaccine T cell responses looked partly convergent and partly personalized.

This chain uses TRBV7-7 with TRBJ2-1; D is possibly TRBD2 (6 bases). The TCR was taken from a young woman in good health. Sequencing used CD4+ T cells sorted from blood. CDR3 amino acids: CASSLGAFGLLNEQFF. The DNA of the CDR3 is TGTGCTAGCAGCTTAGGTGCCTTCGGACTACTCAATGAGCAGTTCTTC.